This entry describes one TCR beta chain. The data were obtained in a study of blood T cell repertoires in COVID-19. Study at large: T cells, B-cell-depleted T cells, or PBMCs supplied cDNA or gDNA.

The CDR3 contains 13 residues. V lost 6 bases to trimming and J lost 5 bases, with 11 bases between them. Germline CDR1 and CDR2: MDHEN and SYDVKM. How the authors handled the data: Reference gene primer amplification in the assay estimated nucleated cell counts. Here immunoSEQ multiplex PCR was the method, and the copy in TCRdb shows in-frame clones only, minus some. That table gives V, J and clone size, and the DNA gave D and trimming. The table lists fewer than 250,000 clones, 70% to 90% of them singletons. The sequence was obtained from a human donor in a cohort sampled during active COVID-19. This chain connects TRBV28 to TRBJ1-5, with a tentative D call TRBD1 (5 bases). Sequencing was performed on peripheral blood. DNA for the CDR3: TGTGCCAGCAGACCAGAAGGGGATCAGCCCCAGCATTTT. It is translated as CASRPEGDQPQHF.